This T cell receptor (beta chain) was observed in a study of T cells in localized non-small cell lung cancer. This table comes from immunoSEQ multiplex PCR, and its TCRdb copy is limited to in-frame clones, with some not included. There are tens of thousands of clones in the sample; approximately 91% occur only once, and 2.5% to 3% lies in the top ten. The germline V gene encodes CDR1 MRHNA and CDR2 SNTAGT. This CDR3 is built from 14 residues. V shed 3 bases and J shed 1 base, with 7 bases lying between them. This clone showed up just once. Its target is unknown. Other DNA sequences in this specimen translate into the identical CDR3. Overall study results and limits: Sequencing, confined to only one tumor region, leaves heterogeneity possible. Appearance in adjacent lung was seen for a median around 60 of the top 100 tumor clones. Patients showing higher blood T cell density tended to see longer overall survival.

The chain uses TRBV6-4 and TRBJ2-1, with no clear D. The clonotype comes from a female donor older than 55 with stage I lung adenocarcinoma. Specimen: peripheral blood, collected before any cancer treatment. The DNA of the CDR3 is TGTGCCAGCAGTGATGGCTCGTCCTACAATGAGCAGTTCTTC. It encodes CASSDGSSYNEQFF.